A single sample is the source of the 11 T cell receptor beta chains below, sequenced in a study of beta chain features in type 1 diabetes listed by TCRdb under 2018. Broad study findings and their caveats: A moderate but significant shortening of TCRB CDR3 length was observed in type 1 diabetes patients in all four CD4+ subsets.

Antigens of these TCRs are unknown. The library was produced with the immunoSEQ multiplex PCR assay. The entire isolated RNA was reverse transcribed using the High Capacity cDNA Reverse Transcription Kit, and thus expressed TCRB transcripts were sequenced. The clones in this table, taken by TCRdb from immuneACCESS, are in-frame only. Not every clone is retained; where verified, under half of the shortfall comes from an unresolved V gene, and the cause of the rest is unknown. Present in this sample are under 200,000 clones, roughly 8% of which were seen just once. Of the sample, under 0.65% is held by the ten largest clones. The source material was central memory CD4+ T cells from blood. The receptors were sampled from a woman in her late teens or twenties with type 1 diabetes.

As DNA, the CDR3 is TGTGCCAGCAGCTTGCGTCAACTTCTTGACGAGCAGTACTTC. Translated: CASSLRQLLDEQYF. The genes are TRBV11-2 and TRBJ2-7; D is uncertain. CDR3 length equals 14 residues. Germline V gives CDR1 SGHAT, CDR2 FQNNGV. Trimming removed 3 bases at V and 5 bases at J, with 14 bases between.

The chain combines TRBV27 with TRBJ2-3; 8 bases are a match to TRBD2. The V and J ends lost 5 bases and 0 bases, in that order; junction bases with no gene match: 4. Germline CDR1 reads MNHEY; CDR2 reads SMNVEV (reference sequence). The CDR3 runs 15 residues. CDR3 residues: CASSPGRASTDTQYF. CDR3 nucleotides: TGTGCCAGCAGTCCCGGGAGGGCCAGCACAGATACGCAGTATTTT.

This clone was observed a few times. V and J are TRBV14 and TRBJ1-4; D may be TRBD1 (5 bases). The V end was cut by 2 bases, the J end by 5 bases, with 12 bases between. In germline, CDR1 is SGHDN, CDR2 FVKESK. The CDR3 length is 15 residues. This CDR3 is CASSQTGLGNEKLFF. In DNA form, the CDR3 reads TGTGCCAGCAGCCAAACAGGTTTGGGGAATGAAAAACTGTTTTTT.

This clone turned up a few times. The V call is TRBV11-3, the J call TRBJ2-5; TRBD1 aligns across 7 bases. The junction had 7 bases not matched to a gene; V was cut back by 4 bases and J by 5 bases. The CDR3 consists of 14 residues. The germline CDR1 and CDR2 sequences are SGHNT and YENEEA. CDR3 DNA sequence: TGTGCCAGCAGCTCGACAGGGCGAGGGGAGACCCAGTACTTC. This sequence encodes CASSSTGRGETQYF.

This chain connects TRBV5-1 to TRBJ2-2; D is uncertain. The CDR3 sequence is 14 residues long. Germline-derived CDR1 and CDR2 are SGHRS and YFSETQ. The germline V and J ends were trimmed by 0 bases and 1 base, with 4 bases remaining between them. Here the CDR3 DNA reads TGCGCCAGCAGCTTGGGCGGGAACACCGGGGAGCTGTTTTTT. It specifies CASSLGGNTGELFF.

The CDR3 DNA reads as TGTGCCAGCAGTGTGGGGCTAGCGAGCAATGAGCAGTTCTTC. Translation: CASSVGLASNEQFF. V usage is TRBV2 and J usage is TRBJ2-1; possibly TRBD2 for D (6 bases). This CDR3 has 14 amino acids. CDR1 is SNHLY and CDR2 is FYNNEI in the germline V gene. V was trimmed by 4 bases and J by 6 bases, leaving 13 bases between them.

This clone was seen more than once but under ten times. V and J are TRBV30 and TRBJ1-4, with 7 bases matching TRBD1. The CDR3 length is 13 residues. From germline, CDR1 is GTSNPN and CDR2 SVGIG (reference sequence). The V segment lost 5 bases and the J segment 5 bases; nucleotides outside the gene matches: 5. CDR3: CAWGTEANEKLFF. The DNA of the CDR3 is TGTGCCTGGGGGACAGAAGCCAATGAAAAACTGTTTTTT.

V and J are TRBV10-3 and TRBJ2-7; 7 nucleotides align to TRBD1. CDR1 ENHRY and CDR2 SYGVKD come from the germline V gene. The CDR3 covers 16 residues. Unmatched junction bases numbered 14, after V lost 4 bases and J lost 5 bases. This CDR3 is CAISAAQGETGNEQYF. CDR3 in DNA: TGTGCCATCAGTGCCGCTCAGGGAGAGACAGGGAACGAGCAGTACTTC.

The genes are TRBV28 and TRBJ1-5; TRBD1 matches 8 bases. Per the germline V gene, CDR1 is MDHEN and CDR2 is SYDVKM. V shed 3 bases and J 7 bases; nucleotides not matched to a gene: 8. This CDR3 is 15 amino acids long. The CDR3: CASSLSGQGGQPQHF. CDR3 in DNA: TGTGCCAGCAGTTTGTCCGGACAGGGAGGCCAGCCCCAGCATTTT.

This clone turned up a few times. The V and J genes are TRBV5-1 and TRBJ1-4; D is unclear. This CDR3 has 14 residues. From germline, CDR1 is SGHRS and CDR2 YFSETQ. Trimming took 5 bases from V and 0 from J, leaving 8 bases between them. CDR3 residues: CASSPVATNEKLFF. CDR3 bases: TGCGCCAGCAGTCCGGTCGCAACTAATGAAAAACTGTTTTTT.

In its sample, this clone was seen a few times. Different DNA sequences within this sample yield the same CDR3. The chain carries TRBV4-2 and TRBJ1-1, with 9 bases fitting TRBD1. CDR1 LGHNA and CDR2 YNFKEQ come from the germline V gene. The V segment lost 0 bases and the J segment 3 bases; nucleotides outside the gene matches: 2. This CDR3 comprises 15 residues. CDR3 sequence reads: CASSQDGQGYTEAFF. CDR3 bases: TGTGCCAGCAGCCAAGATGGACAGGGGTACACTGAAGCTTTCTTT.